The 28 T cell receptor beta chains below come from one sample, sequenced in a study of cytomegalovirus exposure and HLA in healthy donors. Use of 60 Vbeta and 13 Jbeta primers characterized the PCR. The protocol was immunoSEQ multiplex PCR, while the TCRdb copy is restricted to in-frame clones and leaves out a portion. The sample yields roughly 100,000 clones, about 66% seen once. The specimen sequenced was PBMCs. The receptor source for this set is a woman aged 45-60 years in good health and CMV-seropositive.

The chain combines TRBV29-1 with TRBJ2-5, with TRBD1 as a possible D gene (5 bases). The tail of the sequence fits TRBJ2-7 better, so the J call may be wrong. Germline CDR1 is SQVTM and CDR2 is ANQGSEA. The CDR3 runs to 12 residues. DNA of the CDR3: TGCAGCGTCCTGGACAACCCCTACGAGCAGTACTTC. Its translation is CSVLDNPYEQYF.

The V and J genes are TRBV5-5 and TRBJ2-1, with 8 bases lining up with TRBD1. After removal of 1 base from V and 8 bases from J, the junction contained 5 bases not matched to a gene. The germline CDR1 and CDR2 sequences are SGHKS and YYEKEE (reference sequence). This CDR3 has 14 amino acids. The CDR3 sequence is CASSLFRGLDEQFF. CDR3 nucleotides: TGTGCCAGCAGCTTGTTCAGGGGGCTTGATGAGCAGTTCTTC.

V and J are TRBV4-2 and TRBJ2-3, with 8 bases aligning to TRBD2. CDR3 length: 15 amino acids. Germline V gene sequence: CDR1 LGHNA, CDR2 YNFKEQ. J gave up 6 bases and V 5 bases, and 10 bases lay outside the gene matches. The CDR3 sequence: CASSSRGGVPDTQYF. For the CDR3, the DNA is TGTGCCAGCAGCTCCCGGGGGGGGGTTCCCGATACGCAGTATTTT.

About this clone: The identical CDR3 is also encoded by other nucleotide sequences in the sample. This chain joins TRBV29-1 and TRBJ2-1, with TRBD1 matching 9 bases. The CDR3 is 13 residues long. Germline V gene sequence: CDR1 SQVTM, CDR2 ANQGSEA. Germline trimming cut 3 bases from V and 5 bases from J; bases unmatched to any gene: 2. CDR3 nucleotide sequence: TGCAGCGTTGATTGGGACAGGGACAATGAGCAGTTCTTC. This codes for CSVDWDRDNEQFF.

The gene calls are TRBV19 and TRBJ1-2, with 8 bases fitting TRBD1. CDR3 length: 15 amino acids. Unmatched junction bases numbered 5, after V lost 2 bases and J lost 3 bases. Germline-derived CDR1 and CDR2 are LNHDA and SQIVND (reference sequence). DNA for the CDR3: TGTGCCAGTAGTATAAAGCAGGGGGCCGACTATGGCTACACCTTC. Its translation: CASSIKQGADYGYTF.

The V and J genes are TRBV6-5 and TRBJ2-3; TRBD1 aligns across 7 bases. The CDR3 is made up of 13 amino acids. Trimming cost V 10 bases and J 1 base; bases outside gene matches: 5. Germline values: CDR1 MNHEY, CDR2 SVGAGI. The chain's CDR3 is CATIGQGTDTQYF. As DNA, the CDR3 is TGTGCCACGATAGGACAGGGCACAGATACGCAGTATTTT.

This clone came up a few times. V is TRBV9 and J is TRBJ2-1, with D tentatively TRBD1 (6 bases). The germline V and J ends were trimmed by 3 bases and 7 bases, with 8 bases remaining between them. This CDR3 has 12 residues. CDR1 SGDLS and CDR2 YYNGEE come from the germline V gene. Here the CDR3 reads CASSAQGNEQFF. CDR3 DNA sequence: TGTGCCAGCAGCGCACAGGGTAATGAGCAGTTCTTC.

This clone has a single count. This sequence joins TRBV6-1 and TRBJ1-5; D uncertain. The germline CDR1 and CDR2 sequences are MNHNS and SASEGT. V lost 4 bases and J lost 0, with 10 bases in between. The CDR3 sequence is 15 residues long. Here the CDR3 DNA reads TGTGCCAGCAGTGCAGCAGCCGATAGCAATCAGCCCCAGCATTTT. Translation gives CASSAAADSNQPQHF.

This clone is a singleton in its sample. The chain carries TRBV28 and TRBJ1-2; D possibly corresponds to TRBD1 (6 bases). Trimming removed 8 bases at V and 8 bases at J, with 15 bases between. The CDR3 extends over 12 amino acids. Germline lookup yields CDR1 MDHEN and CDR2 SYDVKM. In DNA form, the CDR3 reads TGTGCCAGCCTCTATAAGGGACACGGCTACACCTTC. It is translated as CASLYKGHGYTF.

V usage is TRBV6-5 and J usage is TRBJ2-3, with D perhaps matching TRBD1 (6 bases). This CDR3 has 14 residues. The germline CDR1 and CDR2 sequences are MNHEY and SVGAGI. With 8 bases removed from V and 2 bases from J, the gap between germline ends came to 14 bases. DNA of the CDR3: TGTGCCAGCGCCCCGACAGGAGACACAGATACGCAGTATTTT. Translating it yields CASAPTGDTDTQYF.

As for this clone: Distinct nucleotide sequences in the sample also encode this CDR3. The chain is built from TRBV9 and TRBJ2-5, with TRBD2 matching over 11 bases. Per the germline V gene, CDR1 is SGDLS and CDR2 is YYNGEE. CDR3 length: 14 amino acids. J gave up 5 bases and V 0 bases, and 0 bases lay outside the gene matches. Here the CDR3 reads CASSVGLAGETQYF. DNA for the CDR3: TGTGCCAGCAGCGTAGGACTAGCGGGGGAGACCCAGTACTTC.

This chain links TRBV30 with TRBJ2-5; weak D call: TRBD2 (7 bases). The CDR3 runs to 15 residues. Germline V gene lookup returns CDR1 GTSNPN and CDR2 SVGIG (reference sequence). Trimming took off 3 bases at V and 0 bases at J, with 14 bases between the two ends. The CDR3 reads CAWSIGGGYQETQYF. Here the CDR3 DNA reads TGTGCCTGGAGCATAGGGGGGGGGTACCAAGAGACCCAGTACTTC. Full variable domain (missing parts from reference TRBV30 and TRBJ2-5): SQTIHQWPATLVQPVGSPLSLECTVEGTSNPNLYWYRQAAGRGLQLLFYSVGIGQISSEVPQNLSASRPQDRQFILSSKKLLLSDSGFYLCAWSIGGGYQETQYFGPGTRLLVL.

The chain uses TRBV6-5 and TRBJ1-5; D gene ambiguous. The CDR3 spans 14 residues. V shed 5 bases and J shed 9 bases, with 17 bases lying between them. Germline CDR1 is MNHEY and CDR2 is SVGAGI. The CDR3 spells CASSLTTGMGPQHF. Here the CDR3 DNA reads TGTGCCAGCAGTCTAACGACGGGGATGGGGCCCCAGCATTTT.

This clone has only a few counts. The V gene is TRBV6-5, the J gene TRBJ2-6, with D unresolved. Per germline, CDR1 MNHEY and CDR2 SVGAGI. CDR3 size: 14 residues. V gave up 6 bases and J gave up 3 bases, with 9 bases separating them. CDR3 nucleotides: TGTGCCAGCAGCAGCGCCGTTGGGGCCAACGTCCTGACTTTC. Amino acids: CASSSAVGANVLTF.

This clone was found a few times. The CDR3 protein is CASSEQYEQFF. DNA of the CDR3: TGCGCCAGCAGTGAACAGTATGAGCAGTTCTTC. The chain recombines TRBV10-2 with TRBJ2-1, with D unresolved. Germline V lookup: CDR1 WSHSY, CDR2 SAAADI. V dropped 3 bases and J dropped 8 bases, with 5 bases sitting between them. The CDR3 is 11 amino acids.

The chain uses TRBV12-2 and TRBJ1-3. TRBV12-2 is labeled a pseudogene. CDR3 length: 16 residues. The CDR3 here is CASRLTKPTSGNTIYF. DNA for the CDR3: TGTGCAAGTCGCTTAACGAAGCCAACTTCTGGAAACACCATATATTTT.

This clone was observed a few times. The chain uses TRBV7-2 and TRBJ2-3, with 10 bases aligning to TRBD2. Per the germline V gene, CDR1 is SGHTA and CDR2 is FQGNSA. The trim removed 5 bases at V and 4 bases at J, leaving 6 bases unmatched. The CDR3 spans 15 residues. Written as DNA, the CDR3 is TGTGCCAGCAGCCCAGGACTAGCGGACCCAGATACGCAGTATTTT. It encodes CASSPGLADPDTQYF. The full variable domain, completed using reference TRBV7-2 and TRBJ2-3, is GAGVSQSPSNKVTEKGKDVELRCDPISGHTALYWYRQSLGQGLEFLIYFQGNSAPDKSGLPSDRFSAERTGGSVSTLTIQRTQQEDSAVYLCASSPGLADPDTQYFGPGTRLTVL.

This clone was observed a few times. This chain's CDR3 is CAWTTGGGANYGYTF. The CDR3 nucleotides read TGTGCCTGGACCACGGGGGGGGGCGCCAACTATGGCTACACCTTC. V is TRBV30 and J is TRBJ1-2; maybe TRBD1 (6 bases). CDR1 and CDR2 (germline): GTSNPN, SVGIG (reference sequence). Trimming shortened V by 4 bases and J by 2 bases, and 17 bases separated the two germline ends. This CDR3 comprises 15 residues.

V and J are TRBV28 and TRBJ2-1; D is perhaps TRBD2 (7 bases). CDR3 length: 13 amino acids. The V end lost 0 bases, the J end lost 9 bases, and 9 bases lay between the germline ends. CDR1 is MDHEN and CDR2 is SYDVKM in the germline V gene. The CDR3 region has the DNA TGTGCCAGCAGTTTATGGGGGGGGCCTGAGCAGTTCTTC. This gives the protein CASSLWGGPEQFF.

The chain uses TRBV7-3 and TRBJ1-1; TRBD1 matches 8 bases. The V and J ends lost 3 bases and 1 base, in that order; junction bases with no gene match: 1. The CDR3 has 14 amino acids. CDR1 and CDR2 (germline): SGHTA, FQGTGA. The CDR3 spells CASSFGQGNTEAFF. In nucleotides, the CDR3 is TGTGCCAGCAGCTTCGGACAGGGGAACACTGAAGCTTTCTTT.

This chain uses TRBV7-9 with TRBJ1-2; D gene ambiguous. V was pared by 5 bases and J by 4 bases, with 14 bases between. The V gene's germline CDR1 is SEHNR and CDR2 FQNEAQ (reference sequence). The CDR3 is 14 amino acids. CDR3 protein: CASSPTGRRYGYTF. The CDR3 coding sequence is TGTGCCAGCAGCCCCACCGGCAGGCGCTATGGCTACACCTTC.

Of note for this clone: Compared with germline, one end of the junction differs, possibly owing to a read error. This chain's CDR3 is CASSPRESEKLFF. In DNA form, the CDR3 reads TGTGCCAGCTCTCCACGGGAGTCTGAAAAACTGTTTTTT. The J gene is TRBJ1-4, the V gene TRBV18; D unclear. This CDR3 has 13 amino acids. In germline, CDR1 is KGHSH, CDR2 LQKENI. The whole variable domain, remainder taken from reference TRBV18 and TRBJ1-4, is NAGVMQNPRHLVRRRGQEARLRCSPMKGHSHVYWYRQLPEEGLKFMVYLQKENIIDESGMPKERFSAEFPKEGPSILRIQQVVRGDSAAYFCASSPRESEKLFFGSGTQLSVL.

V usage is TRBV19 and J usage is TRBJ1-5; 8 bases map to TRBD1. The CDR3 is made up of 16 amino acids. Trimming took 5 bases from V and 7 from J; bases not matched to a gene: 13. CDR1 and CDR2 (germline): LNHDA, SQIVND (reference sequence). CDR3 in DNA: TGTGCCAGTAGTCCCTTACCCGGACAGGGAAAACAGCCCCAGCATTTT. As protein: CASSPLPGQGKQPQHF.

The chain joins TRBV7-2 to TRBJ2-1, with unresolved D. CDR3 length: 13 amino acids. The ends were cut back, 5 bases at V and 3 bases at J, with 8 bases in the middle. The germline gives CDR1 SGHTA, CDR2 FQGNSA. The CDR3: CASSPYLYNEQFF. DNA of the CDR3: TGTGCCAGCAGCCCCTACCTCTACAATGAGCAGTTCTTC.

The chain links TRBV5-1 to TRBJ2-7; 9 positions match TRBD1. V was clipped by 7 bases and J by 3 bases; unmatched bases: 11. Per the germline V gene, CDR1 is SGHRS and CDR2 is YFSETQ. There are 15 residues in the CDR3. In nucleotides, the CDR3 is TGCGCCAGCCGGACCCGGACAGGGGCTCTCTACGAGCAGTACTTC. It codes for CASRTRTGALYEQYF. The full variable domain, in which reference TRBV5-1 and TRBJ2-7 provide the parts outside the CDR3, is KAGVTQTPRYLIKTRGQQVTLSCSPISGHRSVSWYQQTPGQGLQFLFEYFSETQRNKGNFPGRFSGRQFSNSRSEMNVSTLELGDSALYLCASRTRTGALYEQYFGPGTRLTVT.

The chain recombines TRBV19 with TRBJ2-6, with D uncertain. Per the germline V gene, CDR1 is LNHDA and CDR2 is SQIVND (reference sequence). CDR3 size: 15 residues. With 2 bases removed from V and 0 bases from J, the gap between germline ends came to 5 bases. The CDR3 bases are TGTGCCAGTAGTATAAGAGACTCTGGGGCCAACGTCCTGACTTTC. Translating gives CASSIRDSGANVLTF.

CDR3 sequence: CASSSTTGVNTEAFF. DNA of the CDR3: TGCGCCAGCAGCTCGACGACAGGGGTGAACACTGAAGCTTTCTTT. The chain links TRBV5-1 to TRBJ1-1, with TRBD1 matching 8 bases. The V and J ends lost 3 bases and 0 bases, in that order; junction bases with no gene match: 4. The germline gives CDR1 SGHRS, CDR2 YFSETQ. This CDR3 has 15 residues.

The chain uses TRBV14 and TRBJ2-1; D ambiguous. The CDR3 is 13 amino acids. Trimming stripped 3 bases from V and 9 bases from J, with 12 bases between. CDR1 and CDR2 (germline): SGHDN, FVKESK. The CDR3 coding sequence is TGTGCCAGCAGCCACGAGCTGGAGTCTGAGCAGTTCTTC. This translates into CASSHELESEQFF.